This T cell receptor beta chain was sequenced for a study of blood T cell repertoires in COVID-19. Sequencing used immunoSEQ multiplex PCR; TCRdb keeps in-frame clones, though not all of them. Of roughly 180,000 clones listed, approximately 80% are singletons. V was shortened by 1 base and J by 4 bases, with 8 bases between the two germline ends. Germline V CDR1 and CDR2: SGHDN, FVKESK. The CDR3 runs 14 residues. V and J are TRBV14 and TRBJ2-4; no reliable D call. Sequenced input: PBMCs or T cells enriched from blood (not recorded which). The sequence was obtained from a woman between 55 and 75 years old who had recovered from COVID-19. CDR3: CASSQVGAKNIQYF. In DNA form, the CDR3 reads TGTGCCAGCAGCCAAGTGGGCGCAAAAAACATTCAGTACTTC.